This TCR beta chain is drawn from a study of cytomegalovirus exposure and HLA in healthy donors (dated by TCRdb to the late 2010s). As for the study more broadly: In an earlier analysis of approximately 640 of the donors, 276 Gb of sequence data and 100 million or so unique TCR beta sequences from roughly 200 million T cells were reported. Alongside the repertoire data, information on donor age, sex, ethnicity and CMV serostatus was compiled. An earlier analysis of some 500 of the donors applied high-throughput TCR beta sequencing to assess whether each TCR beta V gene segment acted as functional or pseudogenic. In addition to the first cohort of 666 subjects, a separate validation cohort of approximately 130 different subjects was used. To predict cytomegalovirus infection status, the study combined high-throughput TCR immunosequencing, statistical association of individual TCRs with disease status, and machine learning. The T cell repertoires of 666 subjects were profiled by immunosequencing and related to cytomegalovirus serostatus. Of the 300 to 450 genotyped donors, over 65% fell in the genetic ancestry cluster associated with self-reported Caucasian donors. A later genetic analysis used genome-wide SNP genotypes for about 60% of the roughly 670 donors, treating that subset as a discovery cohort. About 320 gigabases of sequencing data and 70 million to 85 million unique TCR sequences were included in an early release covering 500 to 750 HLA-typed donors. Typing coverage differed by locus: A, B, C, DRB1 and DQB1 were typed in roughly 620-630 donors, DQA1 in 522, DPA1 in some 600, and DPB1 in 450 to 490. To study patterns of TCR occurrence, a later analysis re-analyzed previously published TCR beta repertoires from 600 to 750 donors and added high-resolution HLA genotyping. Rather than drawing on any new phenotypic data, the later analysis identified candidate immune exposures from TCR beta sequences and the way those sequences occurred across donors. Four or five DR-DQ haplotypes were handled as single units for association and clustering because linkage in the cohort was strong. All discovery cohort repertoires had been generated on a single sequencing platform. On average, around 200,000 unique TCR beta nucleotide sequences were sequenced per donor among 300 to 500 genotyped donors of the cohort, with roughly a sixth of those sequences being non-productive. The study aimed to test whether signatures of past pathogen exposure could be identified by cataloging public T cell receptors. Both class I and class II loci were covered by HLA typing, at four-digit resolution.

The method behind the library was the immunoSEQ multiplex PCR assay. For the multiplex PCR, a mixture combining 60 forward primers for TCR Vbeta segments and 13 reverse primers for TCR Jbeta segments was used. The CDR3 region of rearranged TCR beta genes was amplified from genomic DNA with a multiplex PCR assay. The amplified TCR beta libraries were sequenced on the Illumina HiSeq System as 87-base-pair reads. In the original analysis: In a later analysis, roughly 80 million unique TCR beta chains were counted across the 690 or so repertoires, and roughly 10 million of these chains were shared by at least two donors. To remove PCR and sequencing errors, raw reads were error-corrected and collapsed into unique sequences using a nearest-neighbor algorithm that merged closely related sequences. V, D and J gene segments were assigned by aligning CDR3 sequences to IMGT reference sequences. Each retained sequence needed at least a six-nucleotide match to both a V gene segment and a J gene segment. A rearrangement counted as productive if the CDR3 had no stop codons and remained in frame with V and J, and every other rearrangement counted as non-productive. Following IMGT convention, CDR3 was defined as the stretch from the second conserved V-encoded cysteine up to the conserved J-encoded phenylalanine. The earlier analysis of 587 of the donors excluded any sequence lacking an unambiguous match to a single V gene segment. In an earlier analysis of some 590 of the donors, V segments were called functional above 56.7% productive rearrangements and were called segregating when the between-donor standard deviation exceeded 5%. A statistical classification framework was built to diagnose cytomegalovirus status from the catalog of TCR beta chain sequences. V and J gene assignment, in a later analysis, came from comparing TCR nucleotide sequences with IMGT/GENE-DB human TR gene sequences. The TCRdist pipeline was used in a later analysis to assign CDR3 sequences and most-parsimonious VDJ recombination scenarios. In a later analysis, every TCR beta chain was defined by the combination of its CDR3 amino acid sequence and its V-gene family, and reads without a unique V-gene family were dropped. To address suspected cross-contamination and a sequencing artifact, a later analysis removed roughly 580 highly shared, low-generation-probability nucleotide sequences. For each public chain, a later analysis derived a clonal expansion index from normalized ranks of inferred template counts within each repertoire. In a later analysis, generation probabilities were computed with a VDJ recombination model fitted to out-of-frame rearrangements, and the resulting probabilities were checked against IGoR. In a later analysis, hypergeometric tests were used to score TCR-TCR, TCR-HLA and TCR-CMV co-occurrence, with a repertoire-size bias correction applied to TCR pairs. A later analysis estimated false discovery rates by permuting HLA or CMV assignments 20 times. In a later analysis, co-occurring TCRs were grouped using DBSCAN, with TCRdist sequence similarity added in when clustering inside HLA-allele-positive subsets. Co-occurrence clustering excluded repertoires with fewer than 30,000 or more than 120,000 public chains, plus five with anomalous nucleotide sharing. Here the immuneACCESS table is served through TCRdb, limited to in-frame sequences with V and J called. Missing clones are a known gap in these copies; in checked studies unresolved V genes cover under half, and the rest lacks a known reason. V and J calls and clone size are given by that table; D and trimming were obtained from the DNA. This sample has about 150,000 clones in its table, and 75% to 90% of those were observed once. The ten largest clones capture under 3% of the sample.

General conclusions and limits of the study: V-gene and J-gene trimming of TCR beta chains was associated with a missense DCLRE1C variant in a later genetic analysis, and the association was replicated in an independent cohort. This cohort had only TCR beta chains sequenced, and the lack of alpha or paired-chain data limited which features could be detected. A further reported finding was that TCR beta sequences accurately predicted the HLA-A and HLA-B alleles for most subjects in the first cohort. In a later analysis, the rate of TCR association differed among HLA loci, with DRB1 alleles having the most associated TCRs and HLA-C alleles having the fewest. Because some donors lacked HLA typing at each locus, the association tests relied only on the typed subset. The authors suggested that the approach could potentially be generalized to other disease states and immunological phenotypes. A few of the identified cytomegalovirus-associated TCR beta chains were confirmed in vitro to be specific for cytomegalovirus antigens. The study gave a list of 150 to 200 TCR beta chains associated with cytomegalovirus. A later analysis reported that several top co-occurrence clusters appeared linked to parvovirus B19, influenza, CMV and Epstein-Barr virus. Linkage disequilibrium might explain the correlated functional status among segregating V segments, but an unknown experimental factor could not be excluded. In a later analysis, HLA-associated TCR beta chains showed more clonal expansion and lower generation probabilities than non-associated chains that were equally common. A later analysis associated about 17,000 TCR beta sequences with specific HLA alleles at a false discovery rate of 0.05. A later analysis found that most CMV-associated TCR beta chains appeared HLA-restricted, with HLA associations seemingly driven largely by CMV exposure. The classifier was reported to diagnose cytomegalovirus status with high specificity and sensitivity in both the original cohort and the validation cohort. Broadly in line with IMGT annotations, most TCR beta V segments showed up in productive rearrangements about 87% or about 30% of the time in an earlier analysis of 587 of the donors. A cluster of highly shared sequence variants was judged likely to be a technical artifact of the sequencing pipeline. The 87-base-pair reads could not distinguish some IMGT-functional V segments, including TRBV6-2 and TRBV6-3, so those segments were excluded. Roughly uniform sequencing depth across donors was assumed in presence/absence analyses, although this assumption may not hold. Most TCR sequences were seen in very few donors, while some public TCRs were found in many individuals. A later genetic analysis reported fewer N-insertions in productive TCRs among donors in an Asian-associated ancestry cluster than the roughly 650-donor mean. When HLA alleles, especially DR and DQ, strongly co-occurred, attributing TCR associations to individual alleles was difficult. The earlier analysis of about 600 of the donors excluded approximately 15 rarely observed V segments, including chromosome 9 orphons, because counts were too low. For the cohort, immune exposure information was limited to CMV serostatus.

From V the trimming removes 4 bases and from J it removes 5 bases, while the gene matches leave 7 bases of the junction unaccounted for. Via the germline V gene, CDR1 is LGHNA and CDR2 YSLEER. The CDR3 starts with the cysteine, ends with the phenylalanine, and has 15 residues. Solely the CDR3 DNA is kept, with 45 bases framed from the first base. Of note for this clone: No cognate antigen has been identified for it. Within one base of it there is no much larger clone, and no base qualities were kept.

In total, 600 or so healthy bone marrow donors made up the cohort. All cohort members were sampled while nominally healthy, although unrecorded immune exposures were likely present. The donor tested CMV seronegative and was one of the 352 seronegative cohort members. Every donor gave a peripheral blood sample, and the peripheral blood mononuclear cells from that sample were used for TCR beta sequencing. The Qiagen DNeasy Blood Extraction Kit was used to extract genomic DNA from the blood cell samples. The chain was built from TRBV4-3 and TRBJ2-5, with 10 bases aligning to TRBD2. The sample was PBMCs. This TCR came from a woman aged 25 to 45 in good health and CMV-seronegative. The DNA sequence is TGCGCCAGCAGCCTCTTTAGCGGGGGGACGGAGACCCAGTACTTC. It codes for CASSLFSGGTETQYF.